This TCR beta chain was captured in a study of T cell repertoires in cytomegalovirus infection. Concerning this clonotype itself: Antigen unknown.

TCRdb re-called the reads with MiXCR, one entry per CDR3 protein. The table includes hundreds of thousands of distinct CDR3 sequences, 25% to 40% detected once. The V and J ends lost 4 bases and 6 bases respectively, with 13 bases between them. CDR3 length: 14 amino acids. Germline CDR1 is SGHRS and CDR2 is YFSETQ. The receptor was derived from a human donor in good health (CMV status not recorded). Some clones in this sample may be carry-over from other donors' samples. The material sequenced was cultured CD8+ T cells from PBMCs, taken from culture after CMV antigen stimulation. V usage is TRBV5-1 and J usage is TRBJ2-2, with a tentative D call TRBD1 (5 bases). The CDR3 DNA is TGCGCCAGCAGCCTCCCGACAGATCCCGGGGAGCTGTTTTTT. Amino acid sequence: CASSLPTDPGELFF.